Listed here are 10 T cell receptor beta chains from one sample, sequenced in a study of Graves' ophthalmopathy and Graves' hyperthyroidism. The authors amplified TCR beta CDR3 regions, and they did so from RNA transcripts for repertoire sequencing. The library came from an HTBI-primed first-round RT-PCR and a second-round multiplex PCR. TCRdb re-called the multiplex PCR reads with MiXCR, one entry per CDR3 protein. Counted here are 650,000 to 800,000 distinct CDR3 sequences, more than 40% occurring once; the ten biggest clones make up roughly 3%. Sequenced input: peripheral blood. The receptors here all came from an adult man with Graves' ophthalmopathy.

This chain connects TRBV2 to TRBJ2-6, with D uncertain. Germline values: CDR1 SNHLY, CDR2 FYNNEI. Trimming shortened V by 6 bases and J by 15 bases, and 9 bases separated the two germline ends. CDR3 length equals 10 residues. The CDR3 DNA reads as TGTGCCAGCAGCCCTGAGGACCTGACTTTC. This codes for CASSPEDLTF.

The gene calls are TRBV29-1 and TRBJ1-2, with TRBD1 as a possible D gene (6 bases). The germline gives CDR1 SQVTM, CDR2 ANQGSEA. The V end was cut by 5 bases, the J end by 2 bases, with 12 bases between. The CDR3 length is 13 residues. The CDR3 sequence is CSVPGTQNYGYTF. CDR3 bases: TGCAGCGTTCCCGGGACACAGAACTATGGCTACACCTTC.

This clonotype showed up many times. This sequence joins TRBV2 and TRBJ2-7, with D perhaps TRBD2 (5 bases). This CDR3 contains 12 residues. The germline V gene has CDR1 SNHLY and CDR2 FYNNEI. V lost 3 bases to trimming and J lost 3 bases, with 6 bases between them. The CDR3 DNA reads as TGTGCCAGCAGTGACGAGGGCTACGAGCAGTACTTC. The encoded protein is CASSDEGYEQYF.

Note on this clonotype: A clone one base away is much larger, so this may be a read error. The chain uses TRBV25-1 and TRBJ1-1, with D hard to call. V lost 2 bases and J lost 3, with 10 bases in between. The CDR3 loop spans 14 amino acids. Germline values: CDR1 MGHDK, CDR2 SYGVNS. The CDR3 here is CASSEDPEDTEAFF. The CDR3 region has the DNA TGTGCCAGCAGTGAAGATCCGGAGGACACTGAAGCTTTCTTT.

V gene TRBV10-3 combines with J gene TRBJ1-1; TRBD1 matches 12 bases. Germline V gene lookup returns CDR1 ENHRY and CDR2 SYGVKD. The CDR3 runs to 15 residues. V shed 4 bases and J 5 bases; nucleotides not matched to a gene: 5. The CDR3 loop reads CAISAPGQGATEAFF. CDR3 DNA sequence: TGTGCCATCAGTGCCCCGGGACAGGGGGCTACTGAAGCTTTCTTT.

This clonotype was seen more than once but under ten times. This sequence joins TRBV6-5 and TRBJ2-7; 9 nucleotides align to TRBD1. Germline V gene data show CDR1 as MNHEY and CDR2 as SVGAGI. The V and J ends lost 2 bases and 3 bases, in that order; junction bases with no gene match: 5. The CDR3 loop spans 15 amino acids. Here the CDR3 reads CASSYKQGAVYEQYF. The CDR3 DNA is TGTGCCAGCAGTTACAAACAGGGGGCCGTCTACGAGCAGTACTTC.

Points on this clonotype: A much larger clone lies a single base off, so this may be a read error. V gene TRBV20-1 combines with J gene TRBJ1-3, with D perhaps matching TRBD1 (6 bases). Germline V CDR1 and CDR2: DFQATT, SNEGSKA (reference sequence). CDR3 length equals 14 residues. The CDR3 bases are TGCAGTGCCCTAATACAGGGAGCTGGAGACACCATATATTTT. It is translated as CSALIQGAGDTIYF.

Ten or more counts support this clonotype. The V call is TRBV19, the J call TRBJ2-7; D perhaps matches TRBD1 (6 bases). The CDR3 extends over 13 amino acids. CDR1 is LNHDA, CDR2 SQIVND, per germline (reference sequence). Trimming took 5 bases from V and 2 from J, leaving 10 bases between them. The DNA for the CDR3 is TGTGCCAGTAGTCGTGGGACACCCTACGAGCAGTACTTC. Protein: CASSRGTPYEQYF.

This clonotype was counted many times. The chain is built from TRBV10-3 and TRBJ2-5, with D possibly TRBD2 on 5 matching bases. Germline V gene sequence: CDR1 ENHRY, CDR2 SYGVKD. The CDR3 is 13 residues long. V was shortened by 5 bases and J by 3 bases, with 10 bases between the two germline ends. The CDR3 DNA reads as TGTGCCATCAGTTATAGGACTGAAGAGACCCAGTACTTC. Translated, it gives CAISYRTEETQYF.

The V gene is TRBV29-1, the J gene TRBJ1-3; 7 nucleotides agree with TRBD1. After removal of 3 bases from V and 6 bases from J, the junction contained 2 bases not matched to a gene. CDR1 SQVTM and CDR2 ANQGSEA come from the germline V gene. The CDR3 loop spans 12 amino acids. The CDR3 DNA reads as TGCAGCGTTGAGACAGGGCCAAACACCATATATTTT. Amino acids: CSVETGPNTIYF. Filled out from reference TRBV29-1 and TRBJ1-3, the complete variable domain reads SAVISQKPSRDICQRGTSLTIQCQVDSQVTMMFWYRQQPGQSLTLIATANQGSEATYESGFVIDKFPISRPNLTFSTLTVSNMSPEDSSIYLCSVETGPNTIYFGEGSWLTVV.